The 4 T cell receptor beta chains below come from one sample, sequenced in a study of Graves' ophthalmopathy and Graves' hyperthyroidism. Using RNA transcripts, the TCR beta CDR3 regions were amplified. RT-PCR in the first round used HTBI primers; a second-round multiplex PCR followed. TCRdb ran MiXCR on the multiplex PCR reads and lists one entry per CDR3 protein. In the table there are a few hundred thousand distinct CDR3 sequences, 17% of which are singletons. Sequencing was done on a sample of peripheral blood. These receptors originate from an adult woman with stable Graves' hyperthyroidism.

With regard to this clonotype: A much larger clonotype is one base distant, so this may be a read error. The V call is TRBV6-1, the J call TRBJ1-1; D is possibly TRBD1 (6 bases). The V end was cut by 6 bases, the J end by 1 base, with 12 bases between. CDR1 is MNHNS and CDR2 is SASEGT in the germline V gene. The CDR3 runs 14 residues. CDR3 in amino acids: CASSPGTPNTEAFF. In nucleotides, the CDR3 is TGTGCCAGCAGCCCCGGGACACCGAACACTGAAGCTTTCTTT.

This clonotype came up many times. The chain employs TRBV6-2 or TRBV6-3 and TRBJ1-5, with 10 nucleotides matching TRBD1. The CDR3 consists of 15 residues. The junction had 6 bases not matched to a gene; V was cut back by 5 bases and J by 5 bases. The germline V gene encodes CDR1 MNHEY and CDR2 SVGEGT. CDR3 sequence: CASSDGTGVHQPQHF. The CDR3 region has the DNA TGTGCCAGCAGTGACGGGACAGGGGTCCATCAGCCCCAGCATTTT.

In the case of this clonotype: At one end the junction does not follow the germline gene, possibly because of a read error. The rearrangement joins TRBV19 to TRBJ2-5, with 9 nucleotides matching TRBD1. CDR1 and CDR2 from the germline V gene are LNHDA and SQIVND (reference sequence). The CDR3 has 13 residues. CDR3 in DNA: TGTACCAGTAGTAGACAGGGGGTAGAGACCCAGTACTTC. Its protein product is CTSSRQGVETQYF.

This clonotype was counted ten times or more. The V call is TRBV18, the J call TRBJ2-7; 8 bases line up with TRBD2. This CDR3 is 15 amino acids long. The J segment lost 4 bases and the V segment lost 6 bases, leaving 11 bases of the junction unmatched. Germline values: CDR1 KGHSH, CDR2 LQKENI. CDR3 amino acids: CASSLGTSSVYEQYF. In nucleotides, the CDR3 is TGTGCCAGCTCGCTTGGGACTAGTTCGGTGTACGAGCAGTACTTC. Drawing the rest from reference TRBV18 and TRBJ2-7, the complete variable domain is NAGVMQNPRHLVRRRGQEARLRCSPMKGHSHVYWYRQLPEEGLKFMVYLQKENIIDESGMPKERFSAEFPKEGPSILRIQQVVRGDSAAYFCASSLGTSSVYEQYFGPGTRLTVT.